A selection of T cell receptor beta chains follows, all from one sample in a study of cytomegalovirus exposure and HLA in healthy donors. Clones were read by immunoSEQ multiplex PCR, and TCRdb kept only the in-frame ones, dropping some. This table holds over 200,000 clones, more than 75% found once. The specimen sequenced was PBMCs. The receptors originated from a human donor in good health. Each CDR3 is given with its conserved first and last residue. The order of the fields is V gene, J gene, clone size, D gene, CDR3 length, CDR3 protein, CDR3 DNA. D genes are given only for firm matches. Size values are once, few and many counts, or a class for expanded clones, and some rows have none.

V gene: TRBV5-1
J gene: TRBJ2-7
clone size: -
D gene: TRBD1
CDR3 length: 13
CDR3 protein: CASSYRQGYEQYF
CDR3 DNA: TGCGCCAGCAGCTATAGACAGGGCTACGAGCAGTACTTC

V gene: TRBV4-3
J gene: TRBJ2-7
clone size: -
D gene: TRBD2
CDR3 length: 17
CDR3 protein: CASSQERSLAGSYEQYF
CDR3 DNA: TGCGCCAGCAGCCAAGAGAGGAGCCTAGCGGGATCCTACGAGCAGTACTTC

V gene: TRBV2
J gene: TRBJ2-3
clone size: -
D gene: TRBD2
CDR3 length: 16
CDR3 protein: CANSEELAGGWGTQYF
CDR3 DNA: TGTGCCAACAGTGAAGAACTAGCGGGAGGCTGGGGTACGCAGTATTTT

V gene: TRBV7-7
J gene: TRBJ2-7
clone size: -
D gene: TRBD1
CDR3 length: 15
CDR3 protein: CASSHTQTGFDEQYF
CDR3 DNA: TGTGCTAGCAGCCATACTCAGACAGGGTTCGACGAGCAGTACTTC

V gene: TRBV18
J gene: TRBJ1-1
clone size: -
D gene: -
CDR3 length: 13
CDR3 protein: CASSPENPTEAFF
CDR3 DNA: TGTGCCAGCTCACCCGAGAATCCCACTGAAGCTTTCTTT

V gene: TRBV18
J gene: TRBJ1-5
clone size: -
D gene: -
CDR3 length: 15
CDR3 protein: CASSPGRVTDQPQHF
CDR3 DNA: TGTGCCAGCTCACCAGGCAGGGTCACGGATCAGCCCCAGCATTTT

V gene: TRBV10-3
J gene: TRBJ2-7
clone size: -
D gene: -
CDR3 length: 15
CDR3 protein: CAISEGTGSHYEQYF
CDR3 DNA: TGTGCCATCAGTGAGGGTACAGGTTCGCACTACGAGCAGTACTTC

V gene: TRBV5-1
J gene: TRBJ2-1
clone size: -
D gene: TRBD2
CDR3 length: 20
CDR3 protein: CASSPGGRLAGGGAYNEQFF
CDR3 DNA: TGCGCCAGCAGCCCCGGCGGCAGACTAGCGGGAGGCGGGGCCTACAATGAGCAGTTCTTC

V gene: TRBV7-9
J gene: TRBJ2-7
clone size: -
D gene: -
CDR3 length: 12
CDR3 protein: CASSLTDYEQYF
CDR3 DNA: TGTGCCAGCAGCTTGACAGATTACGAGCAGTACTTC

V gene: TRBV7-9
J gene: TRBJ1-2
clone size: -
D gene: TRBD1
CDR3 length: 15
CDR3 protein: CASSPGQGGNYGYTF
CDR3 DNA: TGTGCCAGCAGCCCAGGACAGGGAGGGAACTATGGCTACACCTTC

V gene: TRBV28
J gene: TRBJ2-7
clone size: -
D gene: TRBD2
CDR3 length: 14
CDR3 protein: CASSSGLVSHEQYF
CDR3 DNA: TGTGCCAGCAGTTCTGGACTAGTGTCCCACGAGCAGTACTTC

V gene: TRBV5-4
J gene: TRBJ2-7
clone size: -
D gene: -
CDR3 length: 14
CDR3 protein: CASSPRLNAYEQYF
CDR3 DNA: TGTGCCAGCAGCCCCCGACTGAACGCCTACGAGCAGTACTTC

V gene: TRBV15
J gene: TRBJ2-1
clone size: -
D gene: TRBD2
CDR3 length: 18
CDR3 protein: CATSREGASGPPYNEQFF
CDR3 DNA: TGTGCCACCAGCAGAGAAGGGGCTAGCGGGCCTCCCTACAATGAGCAGTTCTTC

V gene: TRBV6-4
J gene: TRBJ2-4
clone size: -
D gene: TRBD2
CDR3 length: 15
CDR3 protein: CASSDWDYYKNIQYF
CDR3 DNA: TGTGCCAGCAGTGACTGGGACTACTACAAAAACATTCAGTACTTC

V gene: TRBV27
J gene: TRBJ2-1
clone size: -
D gene: TRBD2
CDR3 length: 15
CDR3 protein: CASTPGTSGTSEQFF
CDR3 DNA: TGTGCCAGCACTCCCGGGACTAGCGGGACAAGTGAGCAGTTCTTC

V gene: TRBV4-2
J gene: TRBJ1-3
clone size: -
D gene: -
CDR3 length: 16
CDR3 protein: CASSPYTGTLGNTIYF
CDR3 DNA: TGTGCCAGCAGCCCCTATACAGGGACGTTGGGAAACACCATATATTTT

V gene: TRBV19
J gene: TRBJ1-4
clone size: -
D gene: -
CDR3 length: 14
CDR3 protein: CASSILDINEKLFF
CDR3 DNA: TGTGCCAGTAGTATATTGGACATTAATGAAAAACTGTTTTTT

V gene: TRBV7-9
J gene: TRBJ2-3
clone size: -
D gene: TRBD2
CDR3 length: 18
CDR3 protein: CASRSGLAGGKFTDTQYF
CDR3 DNA: TGTGCCAGCAGATCCGGACTAGCGGGAGGGAAGTTTACAGATACGCAGTATTTT

V gene: TRBV18
J gene: TRBJ1-3
clone size: -
D gene: TRBD1
CDR3 length: 15
CDR3 protein: CASSPGTAIGNTIYF
CDR3 DNA: TGTGCCAGCTCACCCGGGACAGCGATTGGAAACACCATATATTTT

V gene: TRBV6-1
J gene: TRBJ2-1
clone size: -
D gene: TRBD2
CDR3 length: 15
CDR3 protein: CASSERRAGAGEQFF
CDR3 DNA: TGTGCCAGCAGTGAAAGGAGGGCGGGAGCAGGAGAGCAGTTCTTC

V gene: TRBV28
J gene: TRBJ1-1
clone size: -
D gene: -
CDR3 length: 15
CDR3 protein: CASSLGGRMNTEAFF
CDR3 DNA: TGTGCCAGCTCGCTCGGGGGGCGTATGAACACTGAAGCTTTCTTT

V gene: TRBV5-1
J gene: TRBJ2-2
clone size: -
D gene: TRBD1
CDR3 length: 14
CDR3 protein: CASSSQGTGGELFF
CDR3 DNA: TGCGCCAGCAGCTCGCAGGGGACAGGCGGGGAGCTGTTTTTT

V gene: TRBV27
J gene: TRBJ1-4
clone size: -
D gene: -
CDR3 length: 13
CDR3 protein: CASSLFRNEKLFF
CDR3 DNA: TGTGCCAGCAGTTTATTCCGTAATGAAAAACTGTTTTTT

V gene: TRBV6-1
J gene: TRBJ1-5
clone size: -
D gene: -
CDR3 length: 15
CDR3 protein: CASSEGVRGNQPQHF
CDR3 DNA: TGTGCCAGCAGTGAAGGGGTGAGGGGGAATCAGCCCCAGCATTTT

V gene: TRBV28
J gene: TRBJ2-7
clone size: -
D gene: TRBD1
CDR3 length: 13
CDR3 protein: CATLDRAGYEQYF
CDR3 DNA: TGTGCCACCTTAGACAGGGCCGGCTACGAGCAGTACTTC

V gene: TRBV27
J gene: TRBJ2-7
clone size: -
D gene: -
CDR3 length: 12
CDR3 protein: CASRTGYYEQYF
CDR3 DNA: TGTGCCAGCAGAACAGGGTACTACGAGCAGTACTTC

V gene: TRBV28
J gene: TRBJ2-3
clone size: -
D gene: TRBD2
CDR3 length: 16
CDR3 protein: CASSSRTSGRVDTQYF
CDR3 DNA: TGTGCCAGCAGTTCCCGGACTAGCGGGAGGGTGGATACGCAGTATTTT

V gene: TRBV29-1
J gene: TRBJ1-2
clone size: once
D gene: -
CDR3 length: 13
CDR3 protein: CSATRAGNYGYTF
CDR3 DNA: TGCAGCGCCACGAGGGCCGGGAACTATGGCTACACCTTC

V gene: TRBV5-1
J gene: TRBJ2-3
clone size: -
D gene: TRBD2
CDR3 length: 15
CDR3 protein: CASSQLAGPTHTQYF
CDR3 DNA: TGCGCCAGCAGCCAACTAGCGGGCCCTACACATACGCAGTATTTT

V gene: TRBV5-1
J gene: TRBJ2-5
clone size: -
D gene: -
CDR3 length: 15
CDR3 protein: CASSLAFQGQETQYF
CDR3 DNA: TGCGCCAGCAGCTTGGCCTTTCAGGGCCAAGAGACCCAGTACTTC

V gene: TRBV7-9
J gene: TRBJ2-7
clone size: -
D gene: -
CDR3 length: 15
CDR3 protein: CASSSTDSKVHEQYF
CDR3 DNA: TGTGCCAGCAGCTCGACGGACAGCAAAGTCCACGAGCAGTACTTC

V gene: TRBV2
J gene: TRBJ1-1
clone size: -
D gene: TRBD1
CDR3 length: 14
CDR3 protein: CASSPGQGRAEAFF
CDR3 DNA: TGTGCCAGCAGTCCTGGACAGGGGAGGGCCGAAGCTTTCTTT

V gene: TRBV6-5
J gene: TRBJ1-3
clone size: once
D gene: -
CDR3 length: 13
CDR3 protein: CASSWGGGNTIYF
CDR3 DNA: TGTGCCAGCAGTTGGGGGGGCGGAAACACCATATATTTT

V gene: TRBV5-6
J gene: TRBJ1-2
clone size: few
D gene: TRBD1
CDR3 length: 14
CDR3 protein: CASSLTGGRYGYTF
CDR3 DNA: TGTGCCAGCAGCCTGACAGGGGGCAGGTATGGCTACACCTTC

V gene: TRBV27
J gene: TRBJ1-2
clone size: -
D gene: -
CDR3 length: 15
CDR3 protein: CASSPAGGHPYGYTF
CDR3 DNA: TGTGCCAGCAGCCCTGCGGGAGGCCACCCCTATGGCTACACCTTC

V gene: TRBV5-1
J gene: TRBJ1-2
clone size: once
D gene: -
CDR3 length: 15
CDR3 protein: CASSSGHRENYGYTF
CDR3 DNA: TGCGCCAGCAGCTCGGGTCACAGGGAAAACTATGGCTACACCTTC

V gene: TRBV10-2
J gene: TRBJ2-2
clone size: -
D gene: -
CDR3 length: 14
CDR3 protein: CASRNGNPGGELFF
CDR3 DNA: TGCGCCAGCAGGAACGGGAACCCCGGCGGGGAGCTGTTTTTT

V gene: TRBV6-5
J gene: TRBJ2-7
clone size: -
D gene: TRBD1
CDR3 length: 13
CDR3 protein: CASSFGQAGVQYF
CDR3 DNA: TGTGCCAGCAGTTTCGGACAGGCTGGCGTGCAGTACTTC

V gene: TRBV4-3
J gene: TRBJ1-2
clone size: -
D gene: -
CDR3 length: 17
CDR3 protein: CASSHTRGGRPPEGYTF
CDR3 DNA: TGCGCCAGCAGCCATACTCGGGGAGGCAGGCCCCCCGAGGGCTACACCTTC

V gene: TRBV11-3
J gene: TRBJ2-2
clone size: -
D gene: -
CDR3 length: 12
CDR3 protein: CASSLLTGELFF
CDR3 DNA: TGTGCCAGCAGCTTATTAACCGGGGAGCTGTTTTTT

V gene: TRBV15
J gene: TRBJ2-1
clone size: -
D gene: -
CDR3 length: 12
CDR3 protein: CATSRPGVEQFF
CDR3 DNA: TGTGCCACCAGCAGGCCAGGGGTCGAGCAGTTCTTC

V gene: TRBV15
J gene: TRBJ2-1
clone size: -
D gene: TRBD2
CDR3 length: 18
CDR3 protein: CATSRGASGGSSYNEQFF
CDR3 DNA: TGTGCCACCAGCAGAGGTGCTAGCGGGGGAAGCTCCTACAATGAGCAGTTCTTC

V gene: TRBV10-3
J gene: TRBJ2-1
clone size: -
D gene: -
CDR3 length: 16
CDR3 protein: CAISESATTTYNEQFF
CDR3 DNA: TGTGCCATCAGTGAGAGTGCCACTACCACCTACAATGAGCAGTTCTTC

V gene: TRBV30
J gene: TRBJ1-1
clone size: -
D gene: -
CDR3 length: 12
CDR3 protein: CAWRTPGTKAFF
CDR3 DNA: TGTGCCTGGAGGACCCCGGGAACGAAAGCTTTCTTT

V gene: TRBV18
J gene: TRBJ1-2
clone size: -
D gene: -
CDR3 length: 17
CDR3 protein: CASSDYGTHSRGYGYTF
CDR3 DNA: TGTGCCAGCTCGGATTACGGGACACATTCTCGGGGCTATGGCTACACCTTC

V gene: TRBV7-6
J gene: TRBJ2-5
clone size: -
D gene: -
CDR3 length: 14
CDR3 protein: CASSRGSGIETQYF
CDR3 DNA: TGTGCCAGCAGCCGCGGGTCGGGAATAGAGACCCAGTACTTC

V gene: TRBV7-2
J gene: TRBJ1-2
clone size: once
D gene: TRBD1
CDR3 length: 14
CDR3 protein: CASTRVTGDYGYTF
CDR3 DNA: TGTGCCAGCACCAGGGTAACAGGGGACTATGGCTACACCTTC

V gene: TRBV11-2
J gene: TRBJ2-3
clone size: -
D gene: -
CDR3 length: 15
CDR3 protein: CASSLRREGTDTQYF
CDR3 DNA: TGTGCCAGCAGCTTAAGGAGGGAGGGCACAGATACGCAGTATTTT

V gene: TRBV7-9
J gene: TRBJ1-1
clone size: -
D gene: -
CDR3 length: 11
CDR3 protein: CATATAPEAFF
CDR3 DNA: TGTGCCACTGCGACAGCCCCTGAAGCTTTCTTT

V gene: TRBV7-2
J gene: TRBJ1-2
clone size: -
D gene: -
CDR3 length: 16
CDR3 protein: CASSPLPGRSNYGYTF
CDR3 DNA: TGTGCCAGCAGCCCCCTCCCAGGGAGGTCCAACTATGGCTACACCTTC

V gene: TRBV19
J gene: TRBJ2-7
clone size: -
D gene: -
CDR3 length: 13
CDR3 protein: CASSMRGSYEQYF
CDR3 DNA: TGTGCCAGTAGTATGCGGGGCTCCTACGAGCAGTACTTC

V gene: TRBV25-1
J gene: TRBJ2-7
clone size: -
D gene: TRBD1
CDR3 length: 14
CDR3 protein: CASSEGDSTYEQYF
CDR3 DNA: TGTGCCAGCAGTGAGGGGGACAGCACCTACGAGCAGTACTTC